Following are 20 T cell receptor beta chains from one sample sequenced in a study of T cells in Graves' hyperthyroidism and ophthalmopathy. What was amplified from RNA transcripts were TCR beta CDR3 regions. First-round RT-PCR of the TCR CDR3 relied on the HTBI primer set. TCRdb called the multiplex PCR reads again in MiXCR, with one record for every CDR3 protein. The sample shows 640,000 or so distinct CDR3 sequences, 14% to 15% of them seen only once. Sequencing was carried out using blood. The receptors derive from a woman aged 40 to 55 with Graves' ophthalmopathy.

This clonotype came up many times. The chain employs TRBV20-1 and TRBJ1-2; 8 bases map to TRBD1. J lost 0 bases, V lost 1 base, and 10 bases had no gene match. This CDR3 has 17 residues. Germline V gene data show CDR1 as DFQATT and CDR2 as SNEGSKA (reference sequence). The DNA of the CDR3 is TGCAGTGCTAGAGGCGGGACAGGTGCTGCAGCTAACTATGGCTACACCTTC. This translates into CSARGGTGAAANYGYTF.

The CDR3, as DNA: TGTGCCACCGCGGACAGGCCCGTCTATGGCTACACCTTC. This sequence encodes CATADRPVYGYTF. The J gene is TRBJ1-2, the V gene TRBV6-2 or TRBV6-3, with 7 bases aligning to TRBD1. CDR3 length equals 13 residues. Germline V lookup: CDR1 MNHEY, CDR2 SVGEGT. The V and J ends lost 10 bases and 4 bases, in that order; junction bases with no gene match: 9.

A remark on this clonotype: A read error may explain this, as a much larger clone is one base away. The J gene is TRBJ2-7, the V gene TRBV5-5; the match to TRBD1 covers 7 bases. Germline CDR1 and CDR2: SGHKS and YYEKEE (reference sequence). The CDR3 has 12 amino acids. CDR3 amino acids: CASNVQGYEQHF. CDR3 in DNA: TGTGCCAGCAACGTACAGGGGTACGAGCAGCACTTC.

In its sample, this clonotype was seen many times. The chain employs TRBV9 and TRBJ2-2, with D possibly being TRBD2 (6 bases). The V and J ends lost 0 bases and 3 bases respectively, with 12 bases between them. Germline lookup yields CDR1 SGDLS and CDR2 YYNGEE. The CDR3 is 16 residues long. The CDR3 loop reads CASSVEDGGHTGELFF. CDR3 DNA sequence: TGTGCCAGCAGCGTAGAGGACGGGGGACACACCGGGGAGCTGTTTTTT. Full variable domain (outside the CDR3, taken from reference TRBV9 and TRBJ2-2): DSGVTQTPKHLITATGQRVTLRCSPRSGDLSVYWYQQSLDQGLQFLIQYYNGEERAKGNILERFSAQQFPDLHSELNLSSLELGDSALYFCASSVEDGGHTGELFFGEGSRLTVL.

This sequence joins TRBV12-3 or TRBV12-4 and TRBJ1-2; 10 bases map to TRBD1. V trimming: 4 bases; J trimming: 8 bases; junction bases outside the gene matches: 16. The CDR3 is 17 residues long. CDR3 residues: CASSSPGRGTGVDGYTF. The CDR3 DNA sequence: TGTGCCAGCAGTTCGCCCGGGAGGGGGACAGGGGTTGACGGCTACACCTTC.

The V and J genes are TRBV4-1 and TRBJ1-2, with a possible D match to TRBD1 (5 bases). Deletions cut 8 bases from V and 3 bases from J, with 19 bases between. This CDR3 has 15 residues. Germline assignment: CDR1 MGHRA and CDR2 YSYEKL. The CDR3 protein is CASRREAGGDYGYTF. The CDR3 nucleotides read TGCGCCAGCCGCCGGGAGGCCGGGGGTGACTATGGCTACACCTTC.

This clonotype was counted many times. V gene TRBV7-2 combines with J gene TRBJ2-7; the match to TRBD2 covers 9 bases. Germline trimming cut 1 base from V and 6 bases from J; bases unmatched to any gene: 7. CDR3 length: 15 residues. The V gene's germline CDR1 is SGHTA and CDR2 FQGNSA. This CDR3 reads CASSLDGGRAREQYF. The DNA of the CDR3 is TGTGCCAGCAGCTTAGACGGCGGGAGGGCCCGCGAGCAGTACTTC. The full variable domain, in which reference TRBV7-2 and TRBJ2-7 provide the parts outside the CDR3, is GAGVSQSPSNKVTEKGKDVELRCDPISGHTALYWYRQSLGQGLEFLIYFQGNSAPDKSGLPSDRFSAERTGGSVSTLTIQRTQQEDSAVYLCASSLDGGRAREQYFGPGTRLTVT.

This clonotype was picked up many times. V and J are TRBV6-5 and TRBJ2-7; 9 nucleotides align to TRBD2. The CDR3 runs 15 residues. Trimming took 4 bases from V and 2 from J; bases not matched to a gene: 6. The germline CDR1 and CDR2 sequences are MNHEY and SVGAGI. The CDR3 loop reads CASSWGGRGTYEQYF. CDR3 bases: TGTGCCAGCAGTTGGGGCGGGAGGGGAACCTACGAGCAGTACTTC.

Ten or more counts support this clonotype. The chain employs TRBV29-1 and TRBJ2-4; D not certain. The CDR3 loop spans 15 amino acids. Trimming took 4 bases from V and 3 from J, leaving 16 bases between them. The germline V gene encodes CDR1 SQVTM and CDR2 ANQGSEA. DNA of the CDR3: TGCAGCGTTGCTGGGTCGGGTCAGGTCAAAAACATTCAGTACTTC. Amino acid sequence: CSVAGSGQVKNIQYF.

The chain links TRBV11-2 to TRBJ2-7, with D possibly being TRBD2 (6 bases). V lost 0 bases and J lost 2, with 14 bases in between. CDR3 length: 16 residues. Germline values: CDR1 SGHAT, CDR2 FQNNGV. The CDR3 reads CASSLEGASAAYEQYF. The CDR3 coding sequence is TGTGCCAGCAGCTTAGAAGGAGCTAGCGCTGCCTACGAGCAGTACTTC.

This clonotype was counted at least ten times. The chain has TRBV24-1 and TRBJ2-7; the D is unclear. V lost 1 base, J lost 4 bases, and 4 bases lay in between. The length of the CDR3 is 12 residues. Germline V gives CDR1 KGHDR, CDR2 SFDVKD. CDR3 bases: TGTGCCACCAGTGATTTCGGGTACGAGCAGTACTTC. This encodes CATSDFGYEQYF.

This clonotype was picked up a small number of times. The CDR3: CASSPLAGITGELFF. CDR3 DNA: TGTGCCAGCAGTCCACTAGCGGGGATCACCGGGGAGCTGTTTTTT. The chain is built from TRBV27 and TRBJ2-2, with 10 bases fitting TRBD2. J was trimmed by 4 bases and V by 5 bases; bases with no gene match: 4. Germline V gene data show CDR1 as MNHEY and CDR2 as SMNVEV (reference sequence). The CDR3 runs to 15 residues.

This clonotype has a count of ten or more. V and J are TRBV20-1 and TRBJ2-5; D gene ambiguous. The CDR3 runs to 13 residues. Germline CDR1 is DFQATT and CDR2 is SNEGSKA (reference sequence). Trimming stripped 3 bases from V and 5 bases from J, with 13 bases between. Here the CDR3 reads CSARSGLGETQYF. The CDR3 nucleotides are TGCAGTGCTAGGTCCGGGCTTGGCGAGACCCAGTACTTC.

This clonotype came up many times. V usage is TRBV19 and J usage is TRBJ2-7; D not certain. This CDR3 contains 15 residues. Trimming shortened V by 2 bases and J by 4 bases, and 15 bases separated the two germline ends. The V gene's germline CDR1 is LNHDA and CDR2 SQIVND (reference sequence). The CDR3 loop reads CASSIWGSSVYEQYF. The CDR3 DNA reads TGTGCCAGTAGTATATGGGGATCATCGGTATACGAGCAGTACTTC.

This clonotype was seen a few times. V gene TRBV19 combines with J gene TRBJ2-7, with TRBD1 identical over 7 bases. The CDR3 spans 13 residues. V shed 3 bases, J shed 7 bases, and the junction held 6 bases outside the gene matches. Germline CDR1 reads LNHDA; CDR2 reads SQIVND (reference sequence). In DNA, the CDR3 is TGTGCCAGTAGTATGGACAGGCAGAGAGAGCAGTACTTC. It is translated as CASSMDRQREQYF.

This clonotype was detected many times. This chain joins TRBV12-3 or TRBV12-4 and TRBJ2-2; D not certain. The CDR3 has 16 residues. Between the trimmed V and J ends, which lost 7 bases and 1 base, there was a span of 16 bases. For the CDR3, the DNA is TGTGCCAGCACCCATTACGGGTACAGGAACACCGGGGAGCTGTTTTTT. Its translation: CASTHYGYRNTGELFF.

V usage is TRBV20-1 and J usage is TRBJ2-5; weak D call: TRBD1 (6 bases). CDR1 is DFQATT and CDR2 is SNEGSKA in the germline V gene (reference sequence). The CDR3 runs 14 residues. V lost 0 bases and J 1 base, leaving 9 bases between the germline ends. The CDR3 sequence: CSARDGGPQETQYF. The CDR3, as DNA: TGCAGTGCTAGAGATGGGGGCCCCCAAGAGACCCAGTACTTC.

In its sample, this clonotype was seen many times. V is TRBV27 and J is TRBJ1-2, with TRBD1 matching 7 bases. The length of the CDR3 is 13 residues. CDR1 is MNHEY, CDR2 SMNVEV, per germline (reference sequence). V was pared by 4 bases and J by 6 bases, with 5 bases of the junction left unmatched. In DNA form, the CDR3 reads TGTGCCAGCAGTTATCGACAGGGCGATGGCTACACCTTC. Translating gives CASSYRQGDGYTF.

Ten or more counts support this clonotype. J is TRBJ1-2 and V is TRBV28, with D possibly TRBD1 on 5 matching bases. The V end was cut by 2 bases, the J end by 0 bases, with 7 bases between. Germline CDR1 is MDHEN and CDR2 is SYDVKM. The CDR3 runs to 14 residues. The CDR3 DNA is TGTGCCAGCAGTTTACAGGGATCTAACTATGGCTACACCTTC. The encoded protein is CASSLQGSNYGYTF.

Only a few counts were recorded for this clonotype. This chain connects TRBV9 to TRBJ1-1, with D tentatively TRBD1 (5 bases). Trimming cost V 0 bases and J 0 bases, with 9 bases left between them. CDR1 is SGDLS and CDR2 is YYNGEE in the germline V gene. CDR3 size: 15 residues. The CDR3 DNA follows: TGTGCCAGCAGCGTAGGGGGCCACATGAACACTGAAGCTTTCTTT. Translated: CASSVGGHMNTEAFF. Full variable domain (rest looked up from reference TRBV9 and TRBJ1-1): DSGVTQTPKHLITATGQRVTLRCSPRSGDLSVYWYQQSLDQGLQFLIQYYNGEERAKGNILERFSAQQFPDLHSELNLSSLELGDSALYFCASSVGGHMNTEAFFGQGTRLTVV.